The TCR beta chain described here comes from a study of shared clonotypes between healthy human individuals. Turning to the study itself: Per-donor plates numbered three CD4 naive, three CD4 memory, two CD8 naive and one CD8 memory. General observations from the study: Clonotypes shared by all four sorted-subset donors had higher generation probabilities than non-shared clonotypes.

Assay: immunoSEQ multiplex PCR; the TCRdb copy retains only in-frame clones and omits some. The sample includes roughly 2.6 million clones, 90% to 95% of them seen just once. Of note for this clone: The target antigen is unknown.

The specimen sequenced was naive CD4+ T cells sorted from blood. Documented subset: CD45RA+ positively selected. The receptor's source is a man aged 18 to 29 in good health.

The DNA for the CDR3 is TGTGCCAGCAGCTTCAGGGGGCGCAAGGCTAATGAAAAACTGTTTTTT. Translation: CASSFRGRKANEKLFF. The genes are TRBV13 and TRBJ1-4, with 8 bases aligning to TRBD1. Trimming at V came to 3 bases and at J to 3 bases, leaving 6 bases not matched to a gene. Germline V gene sequence: CDR1 PRHDT, CDR2 FYEKMQ (reference sequence). The CDR3 runs to 16 residues. Combining the CDR3 with reference TRBV13 and TRBJ1-4 gives the whole variable domain AAGVIQSPRHLIKEKRETATLKCYPIPRHDTVYWYQQGPGQDPQFLISFYEKMQSDKGSIPDRFSAQQFSDYHSELNMSSLELGDSALYFCASSFRGRKANEKLFFGSGTQLSVL.